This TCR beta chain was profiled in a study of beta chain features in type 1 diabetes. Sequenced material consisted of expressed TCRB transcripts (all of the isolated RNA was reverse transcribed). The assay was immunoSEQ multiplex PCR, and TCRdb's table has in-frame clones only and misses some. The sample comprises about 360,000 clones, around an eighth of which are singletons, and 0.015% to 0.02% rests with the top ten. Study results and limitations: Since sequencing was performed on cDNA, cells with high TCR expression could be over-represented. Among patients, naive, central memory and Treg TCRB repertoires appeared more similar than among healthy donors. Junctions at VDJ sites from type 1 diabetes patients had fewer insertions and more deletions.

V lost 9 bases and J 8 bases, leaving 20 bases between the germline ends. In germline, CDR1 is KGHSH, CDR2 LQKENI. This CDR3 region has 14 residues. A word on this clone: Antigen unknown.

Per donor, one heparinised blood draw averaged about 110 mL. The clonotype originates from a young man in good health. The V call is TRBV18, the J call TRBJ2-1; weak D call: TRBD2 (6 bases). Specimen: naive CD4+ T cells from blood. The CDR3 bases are TGTGCCAGTGGGGGGAACCCTGAGAGCTATGAGCAGTTCTTC. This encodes CASGGNPESYEQFF.